The sequence of this T cell receptor beta chain was determined in a study of cytomegalovirus exposure and HLA in healthy donors. Germline CDR1 is KGHSH and CDR2 is LQKENI. Between the trimmed V and J ends, which lost 3 bases and 3 bases, there was a span of 11 bases. The CDR3 has 14 amino acids. 60 Vbeta and 13 Jbeta primers were used in PCR. Some clones are missing from TCRdb's copy, which holds only in-frame ones; the method was immunoSEQ multiplex PCR. The sample holds 200,000 to 250,000 clones, approximately 80% seen once. The origin of this receptor is a boy aged 2 to 10 in good health and CMV-seronegative. J is TRBJ1-1 and V is TRBV18; D uncertain. Specimen: PBMCs. The CDR3 protein is CASSPLGQYTEAFF. The CDR3 DNA follows: TGTGCCAGCTCACCCCTTGGTCAGTACACTGAAGCTTTCTTT.